Sequencing of this T cell receptor (beta chain) was carried out in a study of T cell repertoires in cytomegalovirus infection. Study overall: Recently identified HLA-C-restricted CMV epitopes were used, and well-studied HLA-B-restricted CMV epitopes were used as well.

At least ten counts were recorded for this clonotype. What it binds is unknown. The CDR3 contains 15 residues. Trimming shortened V by 1 base and J by 3 bases, and 9 bases separated the two germline ends. CDR1 and CDR2 from the germline V gene are SGHTA and FQGNSA. MiXCR was run by TCRdb on the reads, yielding one entry per CDR3 protein. The sample contains approximately 990,000 distinct CDR3 sequences, approximately 31% of which appear only once. This clonotype was obtained from a human donor in good health (CMV status not recorded). Some clones in this sample may be carry-over from other donors' samples. Sequences were derived from cultured CD8+ T cells from PBMCs, sampled from culture after CMV antigen stimulation. The chain couples TRBV7-2 to TRBJ1-4; D is unclear. CDR3 sequence (DNA): TGTGCCAGCAGCTTAGTGGGCACGGCTAATGAAAAACTGTTTTTT. Its translation: CASSLVGTANEKLFF.